This TCR beta chain was obtained from a study of blood T cell repertoires in COVID-19. Looking at the study overall: From T cells, B-cell-depleted T cells, or PBMCs came the material, which was cDNA or gDNA.

Authors' data handling: Estimation of nucleated cell counts relied on the amplification of reference gene primers. Assay used: immunoSEQ multiplex PCR; TCRdb lists only in-frame clones, some missing. V, J and clone size derive from that table, while D and trimming were established from the DNA sequence. Found here are about 330,000 clones, about 84% of them singletons; the top ten hold approximately 1.5%. The CDR3 spans 16 residues. Unmatched junction bases numbered 13, after V lost 6 bases and J lost 7 bases. Germline CDR1 and CDR2: PRHDT and FYEKMQ (reference sequence). The chain has TRBV13 and TRBJ2-1; 9 bases are a match to TRBD2. The specimen was peripheral blood. The clonotype originates from a woman in her 50s with acute or convalescent COVID-19. The CDR3 protein is CASSSLSGSGGNEQFF. CDR3 DNA: TGTGCCAGCAGTTCTCTTAGCGGGAGTGGGGGGAATGAGCAGTTCTTC. Full variable domain (remainder filled in from reference TRBV13 and TRBJ2-1): AAGVIQSPRHLIKEKRETATLKCYPIPRHDTVYWYQQGPGQDPQFLISFYEKMQSDKGSIPDRFSAQQFSDYHSELNMSSLELGDSALYFCASSSLSGSGGNEQFFGPGTRLTVL.